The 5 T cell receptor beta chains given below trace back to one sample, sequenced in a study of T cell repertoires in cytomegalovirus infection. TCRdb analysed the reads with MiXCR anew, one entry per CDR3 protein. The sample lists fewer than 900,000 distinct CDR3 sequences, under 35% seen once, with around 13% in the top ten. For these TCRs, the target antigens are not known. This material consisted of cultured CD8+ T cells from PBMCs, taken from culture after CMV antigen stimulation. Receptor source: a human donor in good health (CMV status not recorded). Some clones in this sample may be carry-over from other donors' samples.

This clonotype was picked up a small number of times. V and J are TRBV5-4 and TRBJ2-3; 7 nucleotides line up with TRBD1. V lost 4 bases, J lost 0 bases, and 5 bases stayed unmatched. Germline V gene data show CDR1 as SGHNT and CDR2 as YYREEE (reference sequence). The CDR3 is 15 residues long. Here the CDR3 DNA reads TGTGCCAGCAGCCCGAGGGGACAGAGCACAGATACGCAGTATTTT. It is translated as CASSPRGQSTDTQYF.

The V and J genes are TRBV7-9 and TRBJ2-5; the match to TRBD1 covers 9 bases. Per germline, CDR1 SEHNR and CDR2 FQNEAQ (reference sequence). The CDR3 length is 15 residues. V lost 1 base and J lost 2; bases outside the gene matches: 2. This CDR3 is CASSLGTGVQETQYF. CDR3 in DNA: TGTGCCAGCAGCTTAGGGACAGGGGTACAAGAGACCCAGTACTTC. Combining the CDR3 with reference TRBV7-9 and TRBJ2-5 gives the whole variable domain DTGVSQNPRHKITKRGQNVTFRCDPISEHNRLYWYRQTLGQGPEFLTYFQNEAQLEKSRLLSDRFSAERPKGSFSTLEIQRTEQGDSAMYLCASSLGTGVQETQYFGPGTRLLVL.

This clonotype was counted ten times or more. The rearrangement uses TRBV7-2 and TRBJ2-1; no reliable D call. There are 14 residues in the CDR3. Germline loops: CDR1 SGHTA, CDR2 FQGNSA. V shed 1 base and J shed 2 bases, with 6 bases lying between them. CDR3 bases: TGTGCCAGCAGCTTAGAATTTACCTACAATGAGCAGTTCTTC. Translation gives CASSLEFTYNEQFF.

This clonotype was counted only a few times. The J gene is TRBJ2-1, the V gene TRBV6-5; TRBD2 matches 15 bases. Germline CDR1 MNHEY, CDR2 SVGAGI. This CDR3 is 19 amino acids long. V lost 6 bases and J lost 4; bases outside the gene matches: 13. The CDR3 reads CASSPGLAGGLGYYNEQFF. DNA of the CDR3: TGTGCCAGCAGCCCTGGACTAGCGGGGGGGCTGGGATATTACAATGAGCAGTTCTTC.

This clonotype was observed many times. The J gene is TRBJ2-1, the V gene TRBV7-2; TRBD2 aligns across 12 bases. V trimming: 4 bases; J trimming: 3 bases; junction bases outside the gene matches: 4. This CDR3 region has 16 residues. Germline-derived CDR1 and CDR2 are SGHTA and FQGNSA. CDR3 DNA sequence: TGTGCCAGCAGCTACACTAGCGGGGGGTTCTACAATGAGCAGTTCTTC. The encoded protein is CASSYTSGGFYNEQFF.